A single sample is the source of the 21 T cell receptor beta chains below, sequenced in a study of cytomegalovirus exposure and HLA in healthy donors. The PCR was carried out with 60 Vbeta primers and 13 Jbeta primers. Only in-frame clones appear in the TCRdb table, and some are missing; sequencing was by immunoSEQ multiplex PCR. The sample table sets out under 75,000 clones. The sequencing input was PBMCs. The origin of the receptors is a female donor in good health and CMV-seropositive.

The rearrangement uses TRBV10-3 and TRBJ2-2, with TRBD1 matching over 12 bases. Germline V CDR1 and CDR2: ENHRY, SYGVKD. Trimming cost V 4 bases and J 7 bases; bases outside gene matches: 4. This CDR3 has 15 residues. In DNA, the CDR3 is TGTGCCATCAGTGCGGGACAGGGGGCAGTCGGGGAGCTGTTTTTT. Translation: CAISAGQGAVGELFF.

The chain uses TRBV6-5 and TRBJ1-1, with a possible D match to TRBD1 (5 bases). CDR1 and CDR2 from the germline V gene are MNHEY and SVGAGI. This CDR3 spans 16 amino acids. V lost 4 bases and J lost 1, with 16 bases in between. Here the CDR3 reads CASSSLGGFGNTEAFF. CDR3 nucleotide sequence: TGTGCCAGCAGTTCCCTGGGGGGGTTTGGGAACACTGAAGCTTTCTTT.

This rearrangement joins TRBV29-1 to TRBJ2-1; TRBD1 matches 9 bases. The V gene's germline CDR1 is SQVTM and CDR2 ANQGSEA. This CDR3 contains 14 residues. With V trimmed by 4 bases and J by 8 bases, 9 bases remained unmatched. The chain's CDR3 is CSVAGTGSLDEQFF. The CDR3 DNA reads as TGCAGCGTTGCTGGGACAGGGTCGCTGGATGAGCAGTTCTTC.

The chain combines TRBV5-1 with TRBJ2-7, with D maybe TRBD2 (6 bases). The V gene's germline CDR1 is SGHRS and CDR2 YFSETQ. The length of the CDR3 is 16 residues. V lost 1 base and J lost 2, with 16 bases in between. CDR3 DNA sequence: TGCGCCAGCAGCTTGCATCCGGCGGGATCCGCCTACGAGCAGTACTTC. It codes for CASSLHPAGSAYEQYF. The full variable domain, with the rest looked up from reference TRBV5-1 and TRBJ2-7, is KAGVTQTPRYLIKTRGQQVTLSCSPISGHRSVSWYQQTPGQGLQFLFEYFSETQRNKGNFPGRFSGRQFSNSRSEMNVSTLELGDSALYLCASSLHPAGSAYEQYFGPGTRLTVT.

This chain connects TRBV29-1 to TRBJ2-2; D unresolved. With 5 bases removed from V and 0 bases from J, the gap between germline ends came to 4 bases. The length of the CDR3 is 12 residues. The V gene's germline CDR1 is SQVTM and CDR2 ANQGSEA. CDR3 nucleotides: TGCAGCGTTTCTGCGAACACCGGGGAGCTGTTTTTT. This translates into CSVSANTGELFF.

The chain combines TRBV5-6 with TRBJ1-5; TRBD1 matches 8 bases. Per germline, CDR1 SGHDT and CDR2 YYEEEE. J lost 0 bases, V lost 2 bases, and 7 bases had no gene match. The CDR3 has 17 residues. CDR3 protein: CASSFYRTGTSNQPQHF. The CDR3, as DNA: TGTGCCAGCAGCTTTTACCGGACAGGGACTAGCAATCAGCCCCAGCATTTT. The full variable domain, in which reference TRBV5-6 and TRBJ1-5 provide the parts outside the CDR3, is DAGVTQSPTHLIKTRGQQVTLRCSPKSGHDTVSWYQQALGQGPQFIFQYYEEEERQRGNFPDRFSGHQFPNYSSELNVNALLLGDSALYLCASSFYRTGTSNQPQHFGDGTRLSIL.

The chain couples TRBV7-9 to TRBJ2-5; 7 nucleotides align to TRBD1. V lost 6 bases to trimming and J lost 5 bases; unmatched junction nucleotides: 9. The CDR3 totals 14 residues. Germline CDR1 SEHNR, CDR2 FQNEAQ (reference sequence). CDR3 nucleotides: TGTGCCAGCAGGACTACAGGGGTAGGGGAGACCCAGTACTTC. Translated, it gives CASRTTGVGETQYF.

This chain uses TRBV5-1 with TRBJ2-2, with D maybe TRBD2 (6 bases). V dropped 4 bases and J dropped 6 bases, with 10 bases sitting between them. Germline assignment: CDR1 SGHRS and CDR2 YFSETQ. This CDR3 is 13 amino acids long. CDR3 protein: CASSTRDAGELFF. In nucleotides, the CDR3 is TGCGCCAGCAGCACGCGGGATGCCGGGGAGCTGTTTTTT.

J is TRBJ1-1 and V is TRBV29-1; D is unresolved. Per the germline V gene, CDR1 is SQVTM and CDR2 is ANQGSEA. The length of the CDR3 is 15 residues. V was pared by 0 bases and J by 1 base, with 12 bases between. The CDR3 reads CSVEEQPTGNTEAFF. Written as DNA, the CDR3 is TGCAGCGTTGAAGAGCAACCGACGGGGAACACTGAAGCTTTCTTT.

The CDR3 region is CASSRLAGETDTQYF. The CDR3 DNA sequence: TGCGCCAGCAGCAGACTAGCGGGAGAGACAGATACGCAGTATTTT. The chain recombines TRBV4-3 with TRBJ2-3, with TRBD2 identical over 12 bases. V gave up 5 bases and J gave up 3 bases; unmatched junction bases: 3. This CDR3 has 15 residues. Germline assignment: CDR1 LGHNA and CDR2 YSLEER.

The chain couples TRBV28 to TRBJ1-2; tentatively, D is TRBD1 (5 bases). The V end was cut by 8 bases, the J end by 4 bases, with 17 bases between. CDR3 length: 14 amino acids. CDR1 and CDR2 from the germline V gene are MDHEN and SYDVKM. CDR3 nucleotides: TGTGCCAGCTCGGCGGGGGGGGAGGTCTATGGCTACACCTTC. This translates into CASSAGGEVYGYTF.

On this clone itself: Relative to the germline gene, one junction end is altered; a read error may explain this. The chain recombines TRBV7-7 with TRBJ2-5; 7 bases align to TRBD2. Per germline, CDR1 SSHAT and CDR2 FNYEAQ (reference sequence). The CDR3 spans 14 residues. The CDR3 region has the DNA TGTGCTAGCAGCTTCGGACTAGTAGGAGAGACCCAGTACTTC. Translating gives CASSFGLVGETQYF.

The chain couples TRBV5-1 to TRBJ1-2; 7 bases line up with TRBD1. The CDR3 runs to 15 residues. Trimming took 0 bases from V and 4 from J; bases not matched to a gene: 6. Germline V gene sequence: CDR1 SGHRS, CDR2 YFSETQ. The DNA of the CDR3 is TGCGCCAGCAGCTTGGCGGAGGACAGGACCTATGGCTACACCTTC. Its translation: CASSLAEDRTYGYTF.

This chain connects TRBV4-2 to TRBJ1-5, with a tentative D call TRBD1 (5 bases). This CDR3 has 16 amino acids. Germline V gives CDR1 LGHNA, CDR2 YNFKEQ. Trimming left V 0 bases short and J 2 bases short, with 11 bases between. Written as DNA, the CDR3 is TGTGCCAGCAGCCAAGAAGAAGGGGAAGGCAATCAGCCCCAGCATTTT. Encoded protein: CASSQEEGEGNQPQHF.

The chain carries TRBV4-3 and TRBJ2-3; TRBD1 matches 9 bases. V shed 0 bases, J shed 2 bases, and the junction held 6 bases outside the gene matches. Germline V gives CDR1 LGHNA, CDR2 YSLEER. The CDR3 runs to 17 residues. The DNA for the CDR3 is TGCGCCAGCAGCCAAGATCCCGGGGACAGGGCCACAGATACGCAGTATTTT. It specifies CASSQDPGDRATDTQYF.

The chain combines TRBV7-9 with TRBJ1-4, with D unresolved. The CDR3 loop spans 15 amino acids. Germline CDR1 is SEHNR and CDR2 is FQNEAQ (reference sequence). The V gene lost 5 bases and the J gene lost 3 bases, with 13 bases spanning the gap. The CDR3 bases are TGTGCCAGCAGCCAAACACTAGCGGCTAATGAAAAACTGTTTTTT. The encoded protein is CASSQTLAANEKLFF.

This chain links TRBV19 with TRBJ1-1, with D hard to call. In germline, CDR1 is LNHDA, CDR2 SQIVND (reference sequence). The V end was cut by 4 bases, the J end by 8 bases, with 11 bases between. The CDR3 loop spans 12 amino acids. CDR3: CASSTHLAEAFF. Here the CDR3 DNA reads TGTGCCAGTAGTACTCACCTCGCGGAAGCTTTCTTT.

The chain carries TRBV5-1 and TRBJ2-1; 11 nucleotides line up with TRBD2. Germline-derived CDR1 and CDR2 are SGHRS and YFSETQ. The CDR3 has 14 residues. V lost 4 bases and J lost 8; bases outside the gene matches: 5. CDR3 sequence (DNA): TGCGCCAGCAGCCCTGGACTAGCGGGCGATGAGCAGTTCTTC. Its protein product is CASSPGLAGDEQFF.

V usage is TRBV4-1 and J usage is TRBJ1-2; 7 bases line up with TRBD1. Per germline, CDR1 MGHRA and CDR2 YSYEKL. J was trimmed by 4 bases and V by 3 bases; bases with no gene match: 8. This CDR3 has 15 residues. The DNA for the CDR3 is TGCGCCAGCAGCCAGGGCATGACAGGGTTCTATGGCTACACCTTC. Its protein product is CASSQGMTGFYGYTF.

CDR3 in amino acids: CASSDSPGQGPGEQYF. CDR3 coding DNA: TGTGCCAGCAGTGACTCGCCGGGACAGGGTCCGGGGGAGCAGTACTTC. V and J are TRBV6-4 and TRBJ2-7, with TRBD1 identical over 9 bases. There are 16 residues in the CDR3. Germline values: CDR1 MRHNA, CDR2 SNTAGT. V dropped 0 bases and J dropped 7; count of bases not matched to a gene: 10.

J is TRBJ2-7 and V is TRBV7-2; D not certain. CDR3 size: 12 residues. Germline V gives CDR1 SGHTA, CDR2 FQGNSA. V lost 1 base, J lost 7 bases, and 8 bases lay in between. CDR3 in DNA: TGTGCCAGCAGCTTAGGATTCGGGGAGCAGTACTTC. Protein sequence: CASSLGFGEQYF.